The following is a T cell receptor beta chain sequence with its context. What it recognizes is unknown. This CDR3 is built from 15 residues. TRB cDNA libraries were made by UMI-labeled 5' RACE. From the 5' RACE reads, TCRdb lists one entry per CDR3 protein and no DNA. The table lists around 90,000 distinct CDR3 sequences. The data stem from a study of CXCR3-negative and CXCR3-positive naive CD8 T cells. Study conclusions and caveats: With CXCR3 expression partially decreased after cryopreservation, most assays relied on fresh PBMCs. Memory CD8+ T cell repertoires were far less diverse than both naive subsets.

The chain employs TRBV12-3 or TRBV12-4 and TRBJ1-1. The sequence was obtained from a human donor in good health. Some clones in this sample may be carry-over from other donors' samples. The sample was naive CXCR3- CD8+ T cells from blood. Subset described: CD45RO-CCR7+CD27+CD95- naive CD8+ T cells lacking CXCR3 (TNR3-). CDR3 amino acids: CASSKFLSGDTEAFF.